Shown below are 28 T cell receptor beta chains from a single sample sequenced in a study of early T cells in non-severe SARS-CoV-2 infection. One entry per CDR3 protein results from TCRdb running MiXCR on the 5' RACE reads. The table records 68,000 or so distinct CDR3 sequences, approximately 11% of them present only once. Sequencing used whole blood. The origin of the receptors is an adult who was a healthcare worker with PCR-confirmed SARS-CoV-2 infection or an uninfected control (not recorded which).

This clonotype was seen at least ten times. V is TRBV7-6 and J is TRBJ1-5; weak D call: TRBD1 (6 bases). V gave up 1 base and J gave up 0 bases, with 10 bases separating them. Germline V lookup: CDR1 SGHVS, CDR2 FNYEAQ. The CDR3 length is 16 residues. CDR3 sequence: CASSLEQGNSNQPQHF. CDR3 bases: TGTGCCAGCAGCTTAGAACAGGGTAATAGCAATCAGCCCCAGCATTTT.

Only a few counts were recorded for this clonotype. The V call is TRBV25-1, the J call TRBJ2-2; 12 bases are shared with TRBD1. CDR3 length: 14 amino acids. Per germline, CDR1 MGHDK and CDR2 SYGVNS. V shed 10 bases, J shed 6 bases, and the junction held 6 bases outside the gene matches. CDR3 protein: CATGTGGFPGELFF. The CDR3 nucleotides read TGTGCCACCGGGACAGGGGGCTTCCCCGGGGAGCTGTTTTTT.

This chain's CDR3 is CASSAAGGFPETQYF. The CDR3 DNA is TGTGCCAGCAGTGCAGCGGGGGGTTTTCCGGAGACCCAGTACTTC. This chain joins TRBV7-6 and TRBJ2-5; 9 nucleotides align to TRBD2. V was pared by 6 bases and J by 5 bases, with 10 bases of the junction left unmatched. The CDR3 is made up of 15 amino acids. In germline, CDR1 is SGHVS, CDR2 FNYEAQ.

This clonotype was observed many times. The genes are TRBV9 and TRBJ2-6, with a possible D match to TRBD2 (5 bases). V was cut by 3 bases and J by 1 base, with 11 bases left in between. The germline CDR1 and CDR2 sequences are SGDLS and YYNGEE. This CDR3 has 16 residues. The CDR3 spells CASSAEAFSGANVLTF. CDR3 coding DNA: TGTGCCAGCAGCGCGGAGGCCTTTTCTGGGGCCAACGTCCTGACTTTC.

V and J are TRBV6-6 and TRBJ2-1; D possibly corresponds to TRBD2 (5 bases). Trimming removed 0 bases at V and 3 bases at J, with 9 bases between. This CDR3 has 15 amino acids. Germline V CDR1 and CDR2: MNHNY, SVGAGI (reference sequence). CDR3 in amino acids: CASSYSSGDYNEQFF. The CDR3 DNA sequence: TGTGCCAGCAGTTACTCCTCCGGGGACTACAATGAGCAGTTCTTC.

The V gene is TRBV27, the J gene TRBJ2-1; a possible D gene is TRBD2 (6 bases). This CDR3 is built from 15 residues. Between the trimmed V and J ends, which lost 6 bases and 0 bases, there was a span of 12 bases. Germline V gene sequence: CDR1 MNHEY, CDR2 SMNVEV (reference sequence). The CDR3 here is CASSLGLYSYNEQFF. The CDR3 bases are TGTGCCAGCAGCCTGGGACTCTACTCCTACAATGAGCAGTTCTTC.

The chain links TRBV19 to TRBJ2-6; D is undetermined. The CDR3 runs to 14 residues. V lost 5 bases to trimming and J lost 3 bases, with 8 bases between them. Germline values: CDR1 LNHDA, CDR2 SQIVND (reference sequence). The CDR3 coding sequence is TGTGCCAGTAGTGCCGGGTTTGGGGCCAACGTCCTGACTTTC. Translating gives CASSAGFGANVLTF.

This clonotype appeared many times. The chain is built from TRBV29-1 and TRBJ2-5; D gene uncertain. Trimming removed 4 bases from V and 5 bases from J, with 17 bases in between. Germline V gives CDR1 SQVTM, CDR2 ANQGSEA. The CDR3 is made up of 14 amino acids. CDR3 DNA: TGCAGCGTTGGTGTAGCCCCAAGGGTGGAGACCCAGTACTTC. Encoded protein: CSVGVAPRVETQYF.

This chain uses TRBV7-9 with TRBJ2-3; perhaps TRBD2 as D (6 bases). In germline, CDR1 is SEHNR, CDR2 FQNEAQ (reference sequence). Trimming took 5 bases from V and 4 from J, leaving 10 bases between them. This CDR3 comprises 13 residues. In nucleotides, the CDR3 is TGTGCCAGCAGCGCGGGACTTGCAGATACGCAGTATTTT. Translated: CASSAGLADTQYF.

The J gene is TRBJ1-6, the V gene TRBV11-2; D uncertain. Germline V gives CDR1 SGHAT, CDR2 FQNNGV. The CDR3 contains 15 residues. Trimming stripped 0 bases from V and 7 bases from J, with 10 bases between. The CDR3 region is CASSLEPGSNSPLHF. DNA of the CDR3: TGTGCCAGCAGCTTAGAGCCAGGCTCAAATTCACCCCTCCACTTT.

Ten or more counts support this clonotype. The CDR3 DNA is TGTGCCAGCTCACCACCGGGTTTGGCGGGAAACTACAATGAGCAGTTCTTC. The encoded protein is CASSPPGLAGNYNEQFF. V is TRBV18 and J is TRBJ2-1; D is possibly TRBD2 (6 bases). The length of the CDR3 is 17 residues. V lost 0 bases and J lost 3, with 15 bases in between. Germline CDR1 and CDR2: KGHSH and LQKENI.

The rearrangement links TRBV30 to TRBJ1-5; D ambiguous. Germline values: CDR1 GTSNPN, CDR2 SVGIG (reference sequence). CDR3 size: 13 residues. The germline V and J ends were trimmed by 3 bases and 4 bases, with 10 bases remaining between them. DNA of the CDR3: TGTGCCTGGAGGCGGGGAATTAATCAGCCCCAGCATTTT. Its translation is CAWRRGINQPQHF.

The chain recombines TRBV6-2 or TRBV6-3 with TRBJ2-1; unclear D gene. CDR3 size: 12 residues. With 6 bases removed from V and 8 bases from J, the gap between germline ends came to 11 bases. Looked up from germline, CDR1 is MNHEY and CDR2 is SVGEGT. This CDR3 reads CASSVVSYEQFF. The CDR3 DNA is TGTGCCAGCAGCGTAGTGAGCTATGAGCAGTTCTTC.

The chain uses TRBV6-6 and TRBJ2-5, with D possibly TRBD2 on 6 matching bases. The germline gives CDR1 MNHNY, CDR2 SVGAGI (reference sequence). V dropped 8 bases and J dropped 2 bases, with 9 bases sitting between them. The CDR3 length is 12 residues. CDR3 protein: CASRDSQETQYF. The CDR3 region has the DNA TGTGCCAGCCGGGACTCACAAGAGACCCAGTACTTC.

This clonotype has at least ten counts. V gene TRBV4-1 combines with J gene TRBJ2-7; no clear D. With 8 bases removed from V and 3 bases from J, the gap between germline ends came to 5 bases. The CDR3 has 10 amino acids. Germline CDR1 is MGHRA and CDR2 is YSYEKL. The CDR3, as DNA: TGCGCCAGCGGTAACTACGAGCAGTACTTC. It encodes CASGNYEQYF.

This clonotype was seen a handful of times. CDR3 protein: CSAGRSGRPDNEQFF. The CDR3 DNA reads as TGCAGTGCTGGCCGTAGCGGGAGGCCCGACAATGAGCAGTTCTTC. This sequence joins TRBV20-1 and TRBJ2-1, with 10 bases identical to TRBD2. J gave up 5 bases and V 5 bases, and 9 bases lay outside the gene matches. The CDR3 is 15 amino acids. The germline CDR1 and CDR2 sequences are DFQATT and SNEGSKA (reference sequence).

There are a few counts of this clonotype. V usage is TRBV4-3 and J usage is TRBJ2-2; D perhaps matches TRBD2 (5 bases). Germline V lookup: CDR1 LGHNA, CDR2 YSLEER. The CDR3 sequence is 15 residues long. Trimming removed 0 bases at V and 5 bases at J, with 10 bases between. CDR3 sequence (DNA): TGCGCCAGCAGCCAAGAATTAGGGAGTACCGGGGAGCTGTTTTTT. This translates into CASSQELGSTGELFF.

The rearrangement links TRBV3-1 to TRBJ2-1; D is uncertain. Per the germline V gene, CDR1 is LGHDT and CDR2 is YNNKEL (reference sequence). The CDR3 length is 16 residues. V lost 5 bases, J lost 0 bases, and 14 bases lay in between. The CDR3 nucleotides read TGTGCCAGCAGCGCATCCGACACAATCTCCTACAATGAGCAGTTCTTC. Protein: CASSASDTISYNEQFF.

The chain carries TRBV4-3 and TRBJ1-4; D is unclear. Germline loops: CDR1 LGHNA, CDR2 YSLEER. The CDR3 is 16 residues long. V was shortened by 0 bases and J by 8 bases, with 16 bases between the two germline ends. CDR3 coding DNA: TGCGCCAGCAGCCAAGAGTTCGCCGGTCCTTTGGAAAAACTGTTTTTT. This sequence encodes CASSQEFAGPLEKLFF.

The rearrangement links TRBV19 to TRBJ1-5; D gene uncertain. The CDR3 has 17 amino acids. Germline lookup yields CDR1 LNHDA and CDR2 SQIVND (reference sequence). Trimming pared 3 bases from V and 4 bases from J, leaving 19 bases between. CDR3 sequence reads: CASSIRSWVGDNQPQHF. DNA for the CDR3: TGTGCCAGTAGTATTCGCTCGTGGGTTGGAGATAATCAGCCCCAGCATTTT.

This clonotype was observed a few times. The rearrangement links TRBV28 to TRBJ2-7, with D possibly TRBD2 on 5 matching bases. Germline CDR1 and CDR2: MDHEN and SYDVKM. Trimming took 3 bases from V and 2 from J, leaving 17 bases between them. CDR3 length equals 16 residues. This chain's CDR3 is CASSFRIEGGTYEQYF. The CDR3 DNA sequence: TGTGCCAGCAGTTTTAGAATAGAGGGCGGCACCTACGAGCAGTACTTC.

The genes are TRBV5-4 and TRBJ2-1, with D possibly being TRBD2 (5 bases). This CDR3 contains 16 residues. Germline CDR1 and CDR2: SGHNT and YYREEE (reference sequence). V lost 0 bases and J lost 1, with 11 bases in between. This CDR3 is CASSLGGAASYNEQFF. DNA of the CDR3: TGTGCCAGCAGCTTGGGAGGAGCGGCTTCCTACAATGAGCAGTTCTTC.

The table lists this clonotype with many counts. The V call is TRBV14, the J call TRBJ2-3; D is undetermined. Between the trimmed V and J ends, which lost 4 bases and 4 bases, there was a span of 15 bases. This CDR3 spans 15 amino acids. CDR1 is SGHDN and CDR2 is FVKESK in the germline V gene. Here the CDR3 reads CASSPYGSRPDTQYF. The CDR3 DNA is TGTGCCAGCAGCCCCTACGGATCGCGTCCAGATACGCAGTATTTT.

The chain couples TRBV6-5 to TRBJ2-3; perhaps TRBD1 as D (5 bases). CDR1 is MNHEY and CDR2 is SVGAGI in the germline V gene. V lost 0 bases and J 4 bases, leaving 11 bases between the germline ends. The CDR3 length is 15 residues. In DNA, the CDR3 is TGTGCCAGCAGTTACTCCGCCAGGGCGGCAGATACGCAGTATTTT. Amino acids: CASSYSARAADTQYF.

This clonotype has more than one count but fewer than ten. This chain links TRBV2 with TRBJ2-7, with D hard to call. The CDR3 length is 13 residues. Between the trimmed V and J ends, which lost 5 bases and 3 bases, there was a span of 11 bases. Germline V lookup: CDR1 SNHLY, CDR2 FYNNEI. Written as DNA, the CDR3 is TGTGCCAGCAGTCAGAATTTCAACTACGAGCAGTACTTC. Translated, it gives CASSQNFNYEQYF.

This clonotype was detected ten times or more. CDR3 coding DNA: TGCAGGGCCGAACGGAGGGCCTACGAGCAGTACTTC. Encoded protein: CRAERRAYEQYF. The chain has TRBV20-1 and TRBJ2-7; D is perhaps TRBD2 (6 bases). Germline values: CDR1 DFQATT, CDR2 SNEGSKA (reference sequence). CDR3 length equals 12 residues.

The chain has TRBV30 and TRBJ2-1, with a tentative D call TRBD2 (6 bases). The CDR3 runs 13 residues. Trimming took 4 bases from V and 6 from J, leaving 13 bases between them. Germline CDR1 GTSNPN, CDR2 SVGIG (reference sequence). This chain's CDR3 is CAWNAGNGNEQFF. The DNA for the CDR3 is TGTGCCTGGAACGCGGGAAATGGCAATGAGCAGTTCTTC.

Ten or more counts support this clonotype. V usage is TRBV6-1 and J usage is TRBJ2-1, with TRBD2 as a possible D gene (6 bases). The CDR3 runs to 15 residues. V was cut by 0 bases and J by 0 bases, with 6 bases left in between. The germline V gene has CDR1 MNHNS and CDR2 SASEGT. This CDR3 is CASSEAGLSYNEQFF. CDR3 in DNA: TGTGCCAGCAGTGAAGCGGGACTCTCCTACAATGAGCAGTTCTTC.